This is a list of T cell receptor beta chains from one sample in a study of blood T cells in healthy people across ages. TCRdb analysed the 5' RACE reads with MiXCR anew, one entry per CDR3 protein. The sample yields hundreds of thousands of distinct CDR3 sequences, about 53% seen once. Sequenced input: blood. These receptors originate from a man between 60 and 75 years old in good health. Each CDR3 is given with its conserved first and last residue.

J | length | V | CDR3
TRBJ2-3 | 13 | TRBV6-5 | CAGAGGSTDTQYF
TRBJ2-1 | 14 | TRBV20-1 | CSAKGTLGHNEQFF
TRBJ2-7 | 15 | TRBV4-1 | CASSPQDRGYYEQYF
- | 14 | TRBV3-1 | CASSQGRGIETQYF
TRBJ2-1 | 14 | TRBV2 | CATRRRGSYNEQFF
TRBJ1-1 | 11 | TRBV5-1 | CASSGATEAFF
TRBJ1-5 | 14 | TRBV6-1 | CASSEARGQTPQHF
TRBJ1-1 | 14 | TRBV11-3 | CASSSGTVATEAFF
TRBJ2-3 | 15 | TRBV15 | CATSRDRPPGGTQYF
TRBJ2-5 | 14 | TRBV12-3/TRBV12-4 | CASSQNSVRGTQYF
TRBJ1-5 | 16 | TRBV4-2 | CASSQEGRGGNQPQHF
TRBJ1-1 | 14 | TRBV5-1 | CASSFDRVGTEAFF
TRBJ1-6 | 15 | TRBV9 | CASSVVAGGSSPLHF
TRBJ1-6 | 14 | TRBV6-5 | CASSPLSGLSPLHF
TRBJ1-1 | 13 | TRBV4-1 | CASSLFRGTEAFF
TRBJ2-3 | 15 | TRBV25-1 | CASSPQGRNTDTQYF
TRBJ2-3 | 15 | TRBV20-1 | CSARDQGQGTDTQYF
TRBJ1-1 | 15 | TRBV5-1 | CASSVDRGMNTEAFF
TRBJ1-2 | 12 | TRBV20-1 | CSVAGGYYGYTF
- | 16 | TRBV20-1 | CSADRQSGAARETQYF
TRBJ2-1 | 13 | TRBV10-1 | CASSESGTMVQFF
- | 16 | TRBV10-3 | CAIRSGTSGGAGEQYF
TRBJ1-2 | 15 | TRBV5-1 | CASSLGPGTGRGYTF
TRBJ1-6 | 14 | TRBV4-2 | CASSQEWGASPLHF
- | 13 | TRBV11-3 | CASSFRDGETQYF
TRBJ1-1 | 14 | TRBV5-1 | CASSGQGGGTEAFF
TRBJ1-6 | 16 | TRBV5-1 | CASSPFPGQGVSPLHF
- | 13 | TRBV24-1 | CATRGEEGNEQYF
TRBJ2-4 | 14 | TRBV6-5 | CASRKSGGPYIQYF
TRBJ2-5 | 14 | TRBV25-1 | CASSVGGLVETQYF
TRBJ2-7 | 14 | TRBV20-1 | CSARGSSGWYEQYF
TRBJ2-4 | 16 | TRBV7-2 | CASSSSAGGRENIQYF
TRBJ1-6 | 13 | TRBV4-1 | CASSQELSSPLHF
TRBJ2-5 | 13 | TRBV29-1 | CSAQVGGEETQYF
- | 12 | TRBV7-7 | CASSLINHEQYF
TRBJ2-1 | 15 | TRBV20-1 | CSARARTGVYNEQFF
TRBJ1-2 | 15 | TRBV18 | CASSPSTGGKDGYTF
TRBJ2-7 | 13 | TRBV20-1 | CSASSQGAREQYF
TRBJ2-5 | 17 | TRBV7-8 | CASSLRDRAPNQETQYF
TRBJ1-1 | 16 | TRBV18 | CASSPNSHLLNTEAFF
TRBJ1-2 | 15 | TRBV28 | CASSFPPQGARGYTF
TRBJ1-4 | 17 | TRBV5-1 | CASSSWGSLATNEKLFF
TRBJ2-5 | 15 | TRBV3-1 | CASSAGGGGQETQYF
TRBJ1-2 | 15 | TRBV5-1 | CASSLDPAPNYGYTF
TRBJ1-6 | 12 | TRBV20-1 | CSTGPYNSPLHF
TRBJ2-5 | 15 | TRBV11-2 | CASSLGGAIQETQYF
TRBJ1-2 | 14 | TRBV6-2/TRBV6-3 | CASSKAGGDYGYTF
TRBJ1-1 | 13 | TRBV20-1 | CSALRGADTEAFF
TRBJ1-1 | 15 | TRBV18 | CASSSDGAGNSEAFF
- | 13 | TRBV29-1 | CSVSEVAFYEQYF
TRBJ2-1 | 14 | TRBV2 | CASMRQGAGDEQFF
TRBJ2-4 | 15 | TRBV10-2 | CASSESPGTENIQYF
TRBJ1-5 | 15 | TRBV21-1 | CASSKEQGRNQPQHF